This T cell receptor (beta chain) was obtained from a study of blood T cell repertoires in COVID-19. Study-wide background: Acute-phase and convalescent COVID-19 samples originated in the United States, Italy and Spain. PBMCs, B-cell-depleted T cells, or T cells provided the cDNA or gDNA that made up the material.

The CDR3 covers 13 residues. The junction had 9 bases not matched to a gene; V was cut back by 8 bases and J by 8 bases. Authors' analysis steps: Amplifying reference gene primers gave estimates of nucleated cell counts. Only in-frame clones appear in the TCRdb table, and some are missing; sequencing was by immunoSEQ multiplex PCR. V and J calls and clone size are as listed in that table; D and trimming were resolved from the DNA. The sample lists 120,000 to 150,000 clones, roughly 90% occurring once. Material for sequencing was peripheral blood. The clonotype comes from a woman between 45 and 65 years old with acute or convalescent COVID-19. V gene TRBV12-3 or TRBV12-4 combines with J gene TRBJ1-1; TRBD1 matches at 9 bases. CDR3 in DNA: TGTGCCAGCGTACTCGGGACAGGGTTGGAAGCTTTCTTT. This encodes CASVLGTGLEAFF.